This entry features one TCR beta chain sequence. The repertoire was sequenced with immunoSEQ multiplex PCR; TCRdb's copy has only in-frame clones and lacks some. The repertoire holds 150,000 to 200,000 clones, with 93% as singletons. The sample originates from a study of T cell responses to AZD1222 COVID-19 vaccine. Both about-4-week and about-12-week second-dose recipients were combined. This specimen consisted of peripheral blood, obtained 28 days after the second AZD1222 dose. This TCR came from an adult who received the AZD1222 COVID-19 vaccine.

CDR3 protein: CASSPRGTNEKLFF. The CDR3 bases are TGTGCCAGCAGTCCTAGGGGAACTAATGAAAAACTGTTTTTT. The gene calls are TRBV27 and TRBJ1-4, with D possibly TRBD1 on 5 matching bases. Germline V gene data show CDR1 as MNHEY and CDR2 as SMNVEV (reference sequence). The CDR3 loop spans 14 amino acids. The ends were cut back, 5 bases at V and 1 base at J, with 8 bases in the middle.